Sequencing of this TCR beta chain was carried out in a study of blood T cell repertoires in COVID-19 (dated by TCRdb to the early 2020s). Concerning the study at large: For ImmuneRACE Cohort 3, a participant was defined as recovered based on two consecutive negative NP/OP PCR tests, clearance by a healthcare professional, or resolution of symptoms. Samples from collaborators originated in the United States, Italy and Spain and spanned both the acute and convalescent phases of COVID-19. The prospective study material was composed of cDNA or gDNA derived from T cells, B-cell-depleted T cells, or PBMCs. The dataset comprised deeply sampled blood TCRbeta repertoires from subjects exposed to, actively infected with, or recovered from COVID-19. The repertoires were released in a freely available public database meant as a resource for research on the immune response to SARS-CoV-2. Samples were obtained from the ongoing ImmuneRACE study (first 160 participants) and from over 1,000 subjects provided by 6 global collaborators. Nearly every sample came with metadata listing a de-identified subject ID, COVID-19 status, age in years and sex. Where available, HLA class I and class II types were obtained from metadata supplied by the sample provider rather than from assay-based typing.

The germline ends are 10 bases apart after V is trimmed by 3 bases and J by 5 bases. As encoded in the germline V gene, CDR1 is SNHLY while CDR2 is FYNNEI. Taken from cysteine to phenylalanine, the CDR3 has 13 residues. Left in the record is the CDR3 DNA by itself, 39 bases read in frame from the first base. The table lists this clone with a few counts. The clone's antigen remains unknown. The input lacks base qualities; no much larger clone sits a single base away. Participants in the prospective study were enrolled through a virtual design, were aged roughly 18 to 90 years, and lived in 20 to 30 United States geographic areas. In the prospective study, cohorts were assigned on the basis of participant-reported clinical history obtained from a screening survey and a study questionnaire. Each participant in the prospective study had whole blood, serum and a nasopharyngeal or oropharyngeal swab collected by mobile phlebotomists. Prospective study participants could optionally give additional blood draws and questionnaires over an approximately 2-month period. Before DNA extraction, prospective study blood samples were shipped either frozen or at room temperature.

The research as a whole found: The amount of clinical and demographic metadata varied by source and participant and was provided uncurated.

The immunoSEQ Assay, a bias-controlled multiplex PCR, was used to amplify TCRbeta CDR3 regions from genomic DNA. The original methods were these. Nucleated cell counts per sample were estimated from amplification of reference gene primers within the assay. To quantify the absolute abundance of each unique TCRbeta CDR3 rearrangement, sequence reads were collapsed and filtered. For each sample, productive Simpson clonality was calculated as the square root of Simpson's diversity index across productive rearrangements. Held by TCRdb, this immuneACCESS table contains in-frame sequences only and omits some clones. Under half of the omission traces to an unresolved V gene where checked; the cause of the rest is unknown. Clone size and V and J calls were adopted from that table, with D and trimming inferred from the DNA. The sample includes some 220,000 clones, with about nine tenths observed a single time. The ten most abundant clones make up approximately 3.1% of the sample.

The V and J genes are TRBV2 and TRBJ2-5; D gene: possibly TRBD1, on 6 matching bases. The specimen sequenced was PBMCs or T cells enriched from blood (not recorded which). This TCR was sampled from a woman aged 45-60 years in a cohort exposed to, infected with or recovered from COVID-19 (not recorded which). The DNA sequence is given as TGTGCCAGCAGTGACCAGGGGCGGGAGACCCAGTACTTC. This is translated as CASSDQGRETQYF.